These 5 T cell receptor beta chains share one sample of origin, sequenced in a study of blood T cell repertoires in COVID-19. Some clones are missing from TCRdb's copy, which holds only in-frame ones; the method was immunoSEQ multiplex PCR. The profile shows about 380,000 clones, roughly nine tenths of them singletons. Material: peripheral blood. The origin of the receptors is a man aged 35-49 years with acute or convalescent COVID-19.

The V call is TRBV7-2, the J call TRBJ1-5; 10 positions agree with TRBD1. Germline CDR1 is SGHTA and CDR2 is FQGNSA. This CDR3 contains 14 residues. The trim removed 7 bases at V and 6 bases at J, leaving 6 bases unmatched. The CDR3 nucleotides are TGTGCCAGCAAAAAGACAGGGGGCACTCAGCCCCAGCATTTT. Translation: CASKKTGGTQPQHF.

The gene calls are TRBV4-3 and TRBJ1-4; the D gene is possibly TRBD1 (5 bases). The CDR3 extends over 15 amino acids. V dropped 5 bases and J dropped 4 bases, with 14 bases sitting between them. The germline gives CDR1 LGHNA, CDR2 YSLEER. CDR3 in amino acids: CASSRGDRDNEKLFF. The CDR3 DNA reads TGCGCCAGCAGCAGAGGCGACAGAGATAATGAAAAACTGTTTTTT.

The chain is built from TRBV19 and TRBJ2-1; TRBD2 aligns across 10 bases. The CDR3 runs to 15 residues. CDR1 and CDR2 from the germline V gene are LNHDA and SQIVND (reference sequence). V lost 5 bases, J lost 10 bases, and 11 bases stayed unmatched. CDR3 bases: TGTGCCAGTAGTTGGCCTAGCGGGGGCCTCAGGGAGCAGTTCTTC. Protein product: CASSWPSGGLREQFF.

V is TRBV10-1 and J is TRBJ2-7; TRBD1 aligns across 8 bases. This CDR3 has 15 residues. V trimming: 3 bases; J trimming: 3 bases; junction bases outside the gene matches: 7. Germline lookup yields CDR1 WNHNN and CDR2 SYGVQD (reference sequence). The CDR3 DNA reads as TGCGCCAGCAGTGAAAATCAGGGGGCTAACTACGAGCAGTACTTC. It encodes CASSENQGANYEQYF.

The CDR3 bases are TGTGCCAGCAGCGGTGGTAGCGGGGGGGACAATGAGCAGTTCTTC. It encodes CASSGGSGGDNEQFF. V usage is TRBV9 and J usage is TRBJ2-1; 11 nucleotides line up with TRBD2. The CDR3 runs 15 residues. J lost 5 bases, V lost 3 bases, and 4 bases had no gene match. Germline assignment: CDR1 SGDLS and CDR2 YYNGEE.